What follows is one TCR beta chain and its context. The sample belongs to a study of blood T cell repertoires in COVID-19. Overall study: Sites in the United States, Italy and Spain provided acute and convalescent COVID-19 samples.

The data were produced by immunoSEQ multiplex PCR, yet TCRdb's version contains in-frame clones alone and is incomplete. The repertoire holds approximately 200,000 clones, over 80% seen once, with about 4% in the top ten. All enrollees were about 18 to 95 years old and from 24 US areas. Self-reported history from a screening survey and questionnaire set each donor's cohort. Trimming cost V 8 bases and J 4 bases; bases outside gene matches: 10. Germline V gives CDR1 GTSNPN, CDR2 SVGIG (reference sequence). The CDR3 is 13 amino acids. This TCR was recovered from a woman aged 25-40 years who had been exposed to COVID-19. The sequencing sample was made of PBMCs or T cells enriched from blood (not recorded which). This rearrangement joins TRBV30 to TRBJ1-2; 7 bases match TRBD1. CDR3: CAGTQGGSYGYTF. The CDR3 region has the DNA TGTGCCGGGACCCAGGGGGGCTCCTATGGCTACACCTTC. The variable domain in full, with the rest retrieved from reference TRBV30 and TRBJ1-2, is SQTIHQWPATLVQPVGSPLSLECTVEGTSNPNLYWYRQAAGRGLQLLFYSVGIGQISSEVPQNLSASRPQDRQFILSSKKLLLSDSGFYLCAGTQGGSYGYTFGSGTRLTVV.